This T cell receptor beta chain was sequenced during a study of blood T cell repertoires in COVID-19. On the study more broadly: Samples came from the United States, Italy and Spain, spanning acute and convalescent COVID-19. T cells, B-cell-depleted T cells, or PBMCs provided the cDNA or gDNA that served as material.

Original handling: It was from reference gene primer amplification that nucleated cell counts were estimated. TCRdb's table, derived via immunoSEQ multiplex PCR, lists solely in-frame clones and lacks some. The V and J calls and clone size were taken over from that table, and D and trimming were inferred from the DNA. In the table there are about 230,000 clones, around 90% of which are singletons. Someone with COVID-19 had been met by exposed participants within 2 weeks before study entry. The CDR3 length is 14 residues. CDR1 and CDR2 from the germline V gene are SGHVS and FNYEAQ. J was trimmed by 5 bases and V by 3 bases; bases with no gene match: 4.

The genes are TRBV7-6 and TRBJ2-7, with 10 bases identical to TRBD2. The sequenced material came from PBMCs or T cells enriched from blood (not recorded which). The receptor comes from a woman aged 25 to 39 who had been exposed to COVID-19. CDR3 region: CASSFSGRLDEQYF. DNA for the CDR3: TGTGCCAGCAGCTTTAGCGGGAGGCTTGACGAGCAGTACTTC.